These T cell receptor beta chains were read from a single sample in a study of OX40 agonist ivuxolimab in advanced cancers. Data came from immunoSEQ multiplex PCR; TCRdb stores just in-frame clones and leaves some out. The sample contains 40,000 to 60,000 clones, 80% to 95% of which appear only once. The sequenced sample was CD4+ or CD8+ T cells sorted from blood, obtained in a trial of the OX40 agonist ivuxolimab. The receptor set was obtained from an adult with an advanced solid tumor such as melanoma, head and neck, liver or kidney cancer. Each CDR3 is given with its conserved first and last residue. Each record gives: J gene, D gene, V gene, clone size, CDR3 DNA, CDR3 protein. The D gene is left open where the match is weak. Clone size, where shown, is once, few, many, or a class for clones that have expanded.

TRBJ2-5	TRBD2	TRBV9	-	TGTGCCAGCAGCGAGACTAGCGGGTATTCTACCCAGTACTTC	CASSETSGYSTQYF
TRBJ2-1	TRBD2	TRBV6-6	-	TGTGCCAGCAGGTACGATAGCGGGAGTCCGGGCAATGAGCAGTTCTTC	CASRYDSGSPGNEQFF
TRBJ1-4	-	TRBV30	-	TGTGCCTGGAGTACGGGAGTTAATAATGAAAAACTGTTTTTT	CAWSTGVNNEKLFF
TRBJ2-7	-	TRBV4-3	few	TGCGCCAGCAGCCAAGAAGTTCGGGGAGGTTTTCGGAGCTACGAGCAGTACTTC	CASSQEVRGGFRSYEQYF
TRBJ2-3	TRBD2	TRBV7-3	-	TGTGCCAGCAGCAATAGCGGGGGCACCACAGATACGCAGTATTTT	CASSNSGGTTDTQYF
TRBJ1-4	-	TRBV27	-	TGTGCCAGCAGTTTTTCGCTGCCAGGTTATAATGAAAAACTGTTTTTT	CASSFSLPGYNEKLFF
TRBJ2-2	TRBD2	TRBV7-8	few	TGTGCCAGCAGCTTAGTGGGGGGAACTAGCGGAGCAACCGGGGAGCTGTTTTTT	CASSLVGGTSGATGELFF
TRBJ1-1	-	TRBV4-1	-	TGCGCCAGCAGCCAAATCGTACGGTTGGACACTGAAGCTTTCTTT	CASSQIVRLDTEAFF
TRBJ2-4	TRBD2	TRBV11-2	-	TGTGCCAGCAGCTTAGATCTTTTAGCGGGAGCCAAAAACATTCAGTACTTC	CASSLDLLAGAKNIQYF
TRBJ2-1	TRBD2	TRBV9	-	TGTGCCAGCAGCGTAGTCGGGGGGTACAATGAGCAGTTCTTC	CASSVVGGYNEQFF
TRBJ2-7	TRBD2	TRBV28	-	TGTGCCAGCAAAACGTTGACTAGCGGGAGGGCCGGTGAGCAGTACTTC	CASKTLTSGRAGEQYF
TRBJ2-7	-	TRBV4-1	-	TGCGCCAGCAGCCCCTTGGGGAGCTCCTACGAGCAGTACTTC	CASSPLGSSYEQYF
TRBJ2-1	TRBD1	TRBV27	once	TGTGCCAGCAGTCTGACAGGGTGGGGCAATGAGCAGTTCTTC	CASSLTGWGNEQFF
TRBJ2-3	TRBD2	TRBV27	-	TGTGCCAGCAGTTTCTTAGCGGGAGGGCCGACAGATACGCAGTATTTT	CASSFLAGGPTDTQYF
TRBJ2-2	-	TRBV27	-	TGTGCCAGCAGTTTATCAAACACCGGGGAGCTGTTTTTT	CASSLSNTGELFF
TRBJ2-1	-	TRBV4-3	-	TGCGCCAGCAGCCAAGAGATCGGCGGGACCTACAATGAGCAGTTCTTC	CASSQEIGGTYNEQFF
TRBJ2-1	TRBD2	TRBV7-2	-	TGTGCCAGCAGCGGCCCACTAGCGGGAGGGGACAATGAGCAGTTCTTC	CASSGPLAGGDNEQFF
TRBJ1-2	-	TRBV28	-	TGTGCCAGCAGGCTACCTTACAGGGCAGCCCAGGATGGCTACACCTTC	CASRLPYRAAQDGYTF
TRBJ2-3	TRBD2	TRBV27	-	TGTGCCAGCATGCTAGCGGGAGATGGAGATACGCAGTATTTT	CASMLAGDGDTQYF
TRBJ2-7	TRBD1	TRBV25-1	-	TGTGCCAGCAGTGGGGACAGGGGAGTTTACGAGCAGTACTTC	CASSGDRGVYEQYF
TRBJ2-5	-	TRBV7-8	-	TGTGCCAGCAGCCCGCCGGGACTGCAGAGGGAGTACTTC	CASSPPGLQREYF
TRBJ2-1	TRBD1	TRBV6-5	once	TGTGCCAGCAGCACCTCGGGACAGGGGGCCGATGAGCAGTTCTTC	CASSTSGQGADEQFF
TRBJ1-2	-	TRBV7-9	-	TGTGCCAGCAGCTTAGTCGCCCCTTATGGCTACACCTTC	CASSLVAPYGYTF
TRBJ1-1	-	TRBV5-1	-	TGCGCCAGCAGCTTTGGGACTGAAGCTTTCTTT	CASSFGTEAFF
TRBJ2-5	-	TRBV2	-	TGTGCCAGCCCCGGGACAAAACAAGAGACCCAGTACTTC	CASPGTKQETQYF
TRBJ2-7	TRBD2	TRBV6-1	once	TGTGCCAGCGGTCAGCGGGAGTTTTCCTACGAGCAGTACTTC	CASGQREFSYEQYF
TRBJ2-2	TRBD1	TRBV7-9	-	TGTGCCAGCAGCTTACCATACCGGGACAGGGGGTCGAACACCGGGGAGCTGTTTTTT	CASSLPYRDRGSNTGELFF
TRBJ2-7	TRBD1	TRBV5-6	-	TGTGCCAGCAGCTTGGTCGAGCAGGGGGCCTACGAGCAGTACTTC	CASSLVEQGAYEQYF
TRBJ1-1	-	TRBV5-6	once	TGTGCCAGCAGCTACGTGGGTGGATGGACTGAAGCTTTCTTT	CASSYVGGWTEAFF
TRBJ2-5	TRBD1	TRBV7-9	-	TGTGCCAGCAGCCGGACAGGGGGAAAAGGACAAGAGACCCAGTACTTC	CASSRTGGKGQETQYF
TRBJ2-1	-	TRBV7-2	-	TGTGCCAGCAGCTTAAGGCTTTGGACTTCGGATGAGCAGTTCTTC	CASSLRLWTSDEQFF
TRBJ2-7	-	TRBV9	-	TGTGCCAGCAGCGTAGGAGGAAGCGGAACTACCTACGAGCAGTACTTC	CASSVGGSGTTYEQYF
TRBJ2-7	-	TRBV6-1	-	TGTGCCAGCAGTGAGGGCCTCCCGCAGACCTACGAGCAGTACTTC	CASSEGLPQTYEQYF
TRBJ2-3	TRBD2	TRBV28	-	TGTGCCAGCAGTCCCTGGCTAGCGGGAGCGGGGCATAGCACAGATACGCAGTATTTT	CASSPWLAGAGHSTDTQYF
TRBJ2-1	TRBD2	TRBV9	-	TGTGCCAGCAGCTCCCTAGCGGGACCCGACCACGAGCAGTTCTTC	CASSSLAGPDHEQFF
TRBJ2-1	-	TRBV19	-	TGTGCCAGTACCCTCGACGGAGGGGGGGATGAGCAGTTCTTC	CASTLDGGGDEQFF
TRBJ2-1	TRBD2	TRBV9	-	TGTGCCAGCAGCGTAGGAGGCGGGAGGGACAATGAGCAGTTCTTC	CASSVGGGRDNEQFF
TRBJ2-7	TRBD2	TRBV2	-	TGTGCCAGCAGTGAAGCAGCGGGAGCACCCTACGAGCAGTACTTC	CASSEAAGAPYEQYF
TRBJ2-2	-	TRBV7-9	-	TGTGCCAGCACCCTCCTGTCGCGATCGAACACCGGGGAGCTGTTTTTT	CASTLLSRSNTGELFF
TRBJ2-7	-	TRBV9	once	TGTGCCAGCAGCCCGTCCTCGGGAATAGGCTACGAGCAGTACTTC	CASSPSSGIGYEQYF
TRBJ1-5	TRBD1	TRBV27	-	TGTGCCAGCAGTTTACAGGGGGGTCAGCCCCAGCATTTT	CASSLQGGQPQHF
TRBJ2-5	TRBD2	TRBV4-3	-	TGCGCCAGCTCCAGTAGCGCTAGCGGGAGGGAAGAGACCCAGTACTTC	CASSSSASGREETQYF
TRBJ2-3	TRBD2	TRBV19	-	TGTGCCAGTAGTATCAGCGGGGCTAGCGGGAGTACAGATACGCAGTATTTT	CASSISGASGSTDTQYF
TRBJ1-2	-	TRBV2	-	TGTGCCAGCAGTGAAACGGGGGGCTATGGCTACACCTTC	CASSETGGYGYTF
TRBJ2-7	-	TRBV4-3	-	TGCGCCAGCAGCCTATTCTTAGCGGAAGCCTACGAGCAGTACTTC	CASSLFLAEAYEQYF
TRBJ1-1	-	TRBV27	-	TGTGCCAGCAGTTGGGGGGTCACTGAAGCTTTCTTT	CASSWGVTEAFF